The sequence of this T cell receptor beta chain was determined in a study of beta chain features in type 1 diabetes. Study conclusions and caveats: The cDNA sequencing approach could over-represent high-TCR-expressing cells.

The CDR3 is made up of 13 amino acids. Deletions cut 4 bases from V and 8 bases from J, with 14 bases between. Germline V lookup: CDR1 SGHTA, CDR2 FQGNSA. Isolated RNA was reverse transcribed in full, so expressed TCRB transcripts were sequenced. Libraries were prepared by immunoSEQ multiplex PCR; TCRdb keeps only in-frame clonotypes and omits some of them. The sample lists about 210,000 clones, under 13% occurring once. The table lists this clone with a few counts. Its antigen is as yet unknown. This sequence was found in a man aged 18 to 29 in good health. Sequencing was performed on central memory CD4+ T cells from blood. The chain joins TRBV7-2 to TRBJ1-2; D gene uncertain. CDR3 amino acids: CASSSGPGGGYTF. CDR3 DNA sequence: TGTGCCAGCAGCTCAGGACCGGGAGGCGGCTACACCTTC.